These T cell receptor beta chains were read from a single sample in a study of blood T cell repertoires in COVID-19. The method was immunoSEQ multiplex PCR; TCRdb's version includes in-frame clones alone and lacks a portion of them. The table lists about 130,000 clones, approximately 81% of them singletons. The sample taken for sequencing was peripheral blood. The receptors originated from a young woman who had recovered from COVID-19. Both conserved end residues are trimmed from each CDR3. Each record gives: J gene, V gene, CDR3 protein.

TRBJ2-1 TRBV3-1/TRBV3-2 ASSHQPTGGPNEQF
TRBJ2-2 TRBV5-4 ASSPETPPPGELF
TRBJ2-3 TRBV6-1 ASSEDSGGLLWSDTQY
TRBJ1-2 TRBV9 ASSVDPDRRIAGGYT
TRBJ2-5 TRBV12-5 ASGSLRLAGEALETQY
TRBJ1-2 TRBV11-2 ASSLDGGGYGYT
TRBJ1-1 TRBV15 ATSRQGGRQNTEAF
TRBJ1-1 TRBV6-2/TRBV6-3 ASSYVGTTTEAF
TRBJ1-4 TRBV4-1 ASSHTQGQSEKLF
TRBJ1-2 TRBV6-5 ASRNRGAAGYGYT
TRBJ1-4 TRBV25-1 ASSDMDRLNEKLF
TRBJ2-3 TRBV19 ASSIDLAVSTDTQY
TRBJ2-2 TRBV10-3 AISEGTGGAVGELF
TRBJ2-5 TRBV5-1 ASRGGLAGEETQY
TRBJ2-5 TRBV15 ATSTQGGETQY
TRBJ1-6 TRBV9 ASSVTHRGDSPLH
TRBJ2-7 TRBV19 ASSKRTGSYEQY
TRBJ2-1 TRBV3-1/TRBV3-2 ASSHKPAGSYNEQF
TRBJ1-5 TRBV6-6 ASKQGLNQPQH
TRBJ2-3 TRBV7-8 ASSQGLVFTDTQY
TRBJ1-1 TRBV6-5 ASNKNTEAF
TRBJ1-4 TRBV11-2 ASSPQVLTNEKLF
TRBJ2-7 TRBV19 ASSAGLASGGYEQY